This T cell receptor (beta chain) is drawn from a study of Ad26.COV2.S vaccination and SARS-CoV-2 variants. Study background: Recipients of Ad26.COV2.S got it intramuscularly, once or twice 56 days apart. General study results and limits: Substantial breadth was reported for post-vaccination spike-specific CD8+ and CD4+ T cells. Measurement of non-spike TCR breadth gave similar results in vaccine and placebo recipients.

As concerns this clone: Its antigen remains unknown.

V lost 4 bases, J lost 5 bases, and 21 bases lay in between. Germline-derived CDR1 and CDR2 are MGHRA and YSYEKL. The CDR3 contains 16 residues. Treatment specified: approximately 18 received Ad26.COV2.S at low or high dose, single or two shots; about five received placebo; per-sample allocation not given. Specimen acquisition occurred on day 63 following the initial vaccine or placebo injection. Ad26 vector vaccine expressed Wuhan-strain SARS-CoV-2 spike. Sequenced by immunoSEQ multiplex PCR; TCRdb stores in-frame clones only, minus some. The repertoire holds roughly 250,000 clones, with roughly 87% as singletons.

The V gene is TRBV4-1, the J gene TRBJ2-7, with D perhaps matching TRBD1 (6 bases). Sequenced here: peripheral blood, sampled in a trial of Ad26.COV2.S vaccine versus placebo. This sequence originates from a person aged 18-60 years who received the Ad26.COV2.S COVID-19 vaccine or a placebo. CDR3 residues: CASSPTRGEGENEQYF. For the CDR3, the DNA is TGCGCCAGCAGCCCCACAAGGGGCGAGGGGGAGAACGAGCAGTACTTC.